These 18 T cell receptor beta chains share one sample of origin, sequenced in a study of T cell repertoires in cytomegalovirus infection. For these TCRs, the target antigens are not known. TCRdb re-called the reads through MiXCR, storing one row per CDR3 protein. Counted here are hundreds of thousands of distinct CDR3 sequences, approximately 42% occurring once; the ten biggest clones make up 43%. The material was cultured PBMCs, obtained from culture after CMV antigen stimulation. These TCRs come from a human donor in good health (CMV status not recorded). Some clones in this sample may be carry-over from other donors' samples.

V is TRBV6-1 and J is TRBJ1-1, with 7 bases identical to TRBD1. The germline V gene encodes CDR1 MNHNS and CDR2 SASEGT. The CDR3 runs 13 residues. The trim removed 4 bases at V and 4 bases at J, leaving 3 bases unmatched. CDR3 region: CASSATGVTEAFF. DNA for the CDR3: TGTGCCAGCAGTGCTACAGGGGTCACTGAAGCTTTCTTT.

The chain employs TRBV7-2 and TRBJ2-1; TRBD2 agrees at 10 bases. The germline V gene encodes CDR1 SGHTA and CDR2 FQGNSA. The CDR3 contains 15 residues. Trimming cost V 4 bases and J 4 bases; bases outside gene matches: 4. The DNA of the CDR3 is TGTGCCAGCAGCTGGTTAGCGGGGGGATACAATGAGCAGTTCTTC. Its protein is CASSWLAGGYNEQFF.

This clonotype has a single count. The chain is built from TRBV5-1 and TRBJ2-1; D may be TRBD1 or TRBD2 (5 bases each). V gave up 2 bases and J gave up 9 bases, with 18 bases separating them. The CDR3 totals 15 residues. CDR1 is SGHRS, CDR2 YFSETQ, per germline. CDR3 bases: TGCGCCAGCAGCTTAAGGGACGGCCGCCTCGGTGAGCAGTTCTTC. Translation: CASSLRDGRLGEQFF.

This chain joins TRBV20-1 and TRBJ1-1; D gene ambiguous. The germline CDR1 and CDR2 sequences are DFQATT and SNEGSKA (reference sequence). The CDR3 is made up of 12 amino acids. The V end lost 3 bases, the J end lost 1 base, and 6 bases lay between the germline ends. Here the CDR3 DNA reads TGCAGTGCTAGTCCGGGGAACACTGAAGCTTTCTTT. It translates to CSASPGNTEAFF.

This rearrangement joins TRBV7-2 to TRBJ2-2, with 8 bases lining up with TRBD1. V lost 1 base to trimming and J lost 6 bases; unmatched junction nucleotides: 1. The germline CDR1 and CDR2 sequences are SGHTA and FQGNSA. The CDR3 is 14 amino acids. CDR3: CASSLETGAGELFF. CDR3 coding DNA: TGTGCCAGCAGCTTAGAGACAGGGGCCGGGGAGCTGTTTTTT.

This clonotype was counted a few times. The chain employs TRBV12-3 or TRBV12-4 and TRBJ2-3; 7 bases match TRBD2. The ends lost 5 bases at V and 5 bases at J; junction bases unmatched: 7. The CDR3 extends over 14 amino acids. The CDR3 sequence is CASSPTGRGDTQYF. In DNA, the CDR3 is TGTGCCAGCAGTCCCACTGGGAGGGGAGATACGCAGTATTTT.

The genes are TRBV27 and TRBJ2-7; 7 bases fit TRBD1. With V trimmed by 5 bases and J by 1 base, 5 bases remained unmatched. CDR1 and CDR2 (germline): MNHEY, SMNVEV (reference sequence). The CDR3 is 14 residues long. CDR3 DNA: TGTGCCAGCAGTCCCTGGGACAGATCCTACGAGCAGTACTTC. Translating gives CASSPWDRSYEQYF.

The chain joins TRBV19 to TRBJ2-7; no firm D call. The CDR3 is 14 amino acids. In germline, CDR1 is LNHDA, CDR2 SQIVND (reference sequence). V gave up 0 bases and J gave up 4 bases, with 10 bases separating them. This CDR3 reads CASSIDHTSYEQYF. In DNA, the CDR3 is TGTGCCAGTAGTATAGATCACACTTCGTACGAGCAGTACTTC.

CDR3 coding DNA: TGCGCCAGCAGCTTGGCGGCTAGCTTGGTGGAGACCCAGTACTTC. Amino acids: CASSLAASLVETQYF. V is TRBV5-1 and J is TRBJ2-5; maybe TRBD2 (5 bases). Germline-derived CDR1 and CDR2 are SGHRS and YFSETQ. CDR3 length equals 15 residues. Trimming removed 0 bases at V and 5 bases at J, with 14 bases between. The complete variable domain, with remaining parts taken from reference TRBV5-1 and TRBJ2-5, reads KAGVTQTPRYLIKTRGQQVTLSCSPISGHRSVSWYQQTPGQGLQFLFEYFSETQRNKGNFPGRFSGRQFSNSRSEMNVSTLELGDSALYLCASSLAASLVETQYFGPGTRLLVL.

In this sample, this clonotype turned up many times. The chain carries TRBV7-2 and TRBJ2-4, with D possibly TRBD2 on 5 matching bases. The germline V gene encodes CDR1 SGHTA and CDR2 FQGNSA. The CDR3 has 16 amino acids. Trimming took 4 bases from V and 1 from J, leaving 14 bases between them. CDR3 in DNA: TGTGCCAGCAGCTCACGCCCAGCGGTGGCCAAAAACATTCAGTACTTC. As protein: CASSSRPAVAKNIQYF.

The genes are TRBV6-2 or TRBV6-3 and TRBJ2-7; 9 positions agree with TRBD1. The V and J ends lost 0 bases and 2 bases, in that order; junction bases with no gene match: 5. The CDR3 covers 16 residues. The germline V gene encodes CDR1 MNHEY and CDR2 SVGEGT. CDR3 amino acids: CASSYSSGQGTYEQYF. CDR3 DNA sequence: TGTGCCAGCAGTTACTCCTCCGGACAGGGGACCTACGAGCAGTACTTC.

The chain links TRBV7-9 to TRBJ2-3; no definite D call. This CDR3 comprises 11 residues. V gave up 8 bases and J gave up 5 bases, with 8 bases separating them. CDR1 SEHNR and CDR2 FQNEAQ come from the germline V gene (reference sequence). This CDR3 reads CASRAEDTQYF. CDR3 sequence (DNA): TGTGCCAGCCGCGCGGAAGATACGCAGTATTTT.

This chain links TRBV7-9 with TRBJ2-1; perhaps TRBD2 as D (6 bases). V was shortened by 4 bases and J by 2 bases, with 12 bases between the two germline ends. The length of the CDR3 is 15 residues. Germline CDR1 SEHNR, CDR2 FQNEAQ (reference sequence). The CDR3 sequence: CASSYPGVAYNEQFF. In DNA, the CDR3 is TGTGCCAGCAGCTATCCGGGGGTTGCCTACAATGAGCAGTTCTTC. The entire variable domain, with the rest obtained from reference TRBV7-9 and TRBJ2-1, is as follows: DTGVSQNPRHKITKRGQNVTFRCDPISEHNRLYWYRQTLGQGPEFLTYFQNEAQLEKSRLLSDRFSAERPKGSFSTLEIQRTEQGDSAMYLCASSYPGVAYNEQFFGPGTRLTVL.

This rearrangement joins TRBV20-1 to TRBJ1-1; D is undetermined. Deletions cut 0 bases from V and 5 bases from J, with 10 bases between. CDR1 and CDR2 from the germline V gene are DFQATT and SNEGSKA (reference sequence). The CDR3 is made up of 13 amino acids. CDR3 sequence reads: CSARDPSGTEAFF. In DNA form, the CDR3 reads TGCAGTGCTAGAGATCCCTCAGGAACTGAAGCTTTCTTT.

This clonotype was detected many times. The chain joins TRBV6-2 or TRBV6-3 to TRBJ2-7, with TRBD2 as a possible D gene (5 bases). The germline CDR1 and CDR2 sequences are MNHEY and SVGEGT. The CDR3 runs to 11 residues. Deletions cut 6 bases from V and 3 bases from J, with 6 bases between. CDR3 sequence: CASSRDYEQYF. The CDR3 DNA follows: TGTGCCAGCAGCCGGGACTACGAGCAGTACTTC.

V usage is TRBV27 and J usage is TRBJ2-7; 8 bases align to TRBD1. The germline V gene has CDR1 MNHEY and CDR2 SMNVEV (reference sequence). CDR3 size: 19 residues. The trim removed 2 bases at V and 6 bases at J, leaving 21 bases unmatched. Written as DNA, the CDR3 is TGTGCCAGCAGTTTACAGGGGGCCCGCACAGGCAAGGAATCGGGCGAGCAGTACTTC. It codes for CASSLQGARTGKESGEQYF.

The chain recombines TRBV12-3 or TRBV12-4 with TRBJ1-5; TRBD1 might be the D (5 bases). V was trimmed by 3 bases and J by 7 bases, leaving 13 bases between them. The CDR3 sequence is 14 residues long. The CDR3 nucleotides are TGTGCCAGCAGTTTGGGCAGGGTAGGGCAGCCCCAGCATTTT. Its translation is CASSLGRVGQPQHF.

V gene TRBV2 combines with J gene TRBJ2-2; the D is unclear. Germline CDR1 SNHLY, CDR2 FYNNEI. The CDR3 totals 14 residues. Deletions cut 6 bases from V and 4 bases from J, with 12 bases between. In DNA, the CDR3 is TGTGCCAGCAGGAACAGTGGGTCCACCGGGGAGCTGTTTTTT. This gives the protein CASRNSGSTGELFF.